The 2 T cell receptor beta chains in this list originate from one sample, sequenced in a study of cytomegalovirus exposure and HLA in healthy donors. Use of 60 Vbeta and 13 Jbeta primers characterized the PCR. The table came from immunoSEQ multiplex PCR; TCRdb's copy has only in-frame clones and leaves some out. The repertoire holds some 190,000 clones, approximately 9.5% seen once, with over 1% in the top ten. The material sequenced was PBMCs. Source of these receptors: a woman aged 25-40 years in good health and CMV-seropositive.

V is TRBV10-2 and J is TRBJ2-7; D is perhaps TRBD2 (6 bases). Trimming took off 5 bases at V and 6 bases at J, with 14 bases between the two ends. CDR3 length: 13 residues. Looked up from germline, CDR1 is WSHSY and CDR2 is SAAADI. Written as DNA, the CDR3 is TGCGCCAGCAGTCCATCAACCGGGGGCGAGCAGTACTTC. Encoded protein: CASSPSTGGEQYF.

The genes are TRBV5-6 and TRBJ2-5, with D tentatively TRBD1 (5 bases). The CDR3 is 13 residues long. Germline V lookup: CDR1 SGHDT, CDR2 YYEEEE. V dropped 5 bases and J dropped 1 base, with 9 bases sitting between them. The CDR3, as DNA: TGTGCCAGCAGAACAGGAATCCAAGAGACCCAGTACTTC. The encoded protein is CASRTGIQETQYF.